This section outlines one TCR beta chain sequence together with its context. Recruited during active infection, patients (from Seattle) were subsequently followed longitudinally. Germline trimming cut 2 bases from V and 6 bases from J; bases unmatched to any gene: 10. CDR3 length: 16 amino acids. Germline CDR1 and CDR2: MNHEY and SVGEGT. The data were obtained in a study of blood T cell repertoires in COVID-19. Study background: Collection of acute and convalescent COVID-19 samples took place in the United States, Italy and Spain.

The repertoire was sequenced with immunoSEQ multiplex PCR; TCRdb's copy has only in-frame clones and lacks some. The data show around 300,000 clones, 85% to 90% seen once. Sequencing was performed on peripheral blood. This rearrangement joins TRBV6-2 or TRBV6-3 to TRBJ2-7; 10 positions agree with TRBD1. This clonotype was obtained from a woman in her 50s with COVID-19, enrolled during active disease. The CDR3 DNA sequence: TGTGCCAGCAGTTACGGTTTCGGACAGGGGGATTCCGAGCAGTACTTC. Amino acids: CASSYGFGQGDSEQYF.